This entry lists 4 T cell receptor beta chains sequenced from one sample in a study of cytomegalovirus exposure and HLA in healthy donors. Researchers ran the PCR with 60 Vbeta and 13 Jbeta primers. Repertoires were generated with immunoSEQ multiplex PCR, while TCRdb's copy carries only in-frame clones and drops some. This sample has over 130,000 clones, with roughly 87% found just once. Sequencing input: PBMCs. The receptors shown here come from a woman in her forties in good health and CMV-seronegative.

The V call is TRBV6-1, the J call TRBJ2-1, with TRBD2 matching over 10 bases. The CDR3 covers 15 residues. V lost 8 bases, J lost 2 bases, and 6 bases stayed unmatched. Per germline, CDR1 MNHNS and CDR2 SASEGT. The chain's CDR3 is CASSRGLAPYNEQFF. The CDR3 DNA reads TGTGCCAGCTCTCGGGGACTAGCGCCCTACAATGAGCAGTTCTTC.

V usage is TRBV6-6 and J usage is TRBJ2-3; D is possibly TRBD2 (5 bases). V was shortened by 6 bases and J by 0 bases, with 16 bases between the two germline ends. Germline-derived CDR1 and CDR2 are MNHNY and SVGAGI (reference sequence). The CDR3 contains 16 residues. The CDR3 coding sequence is TGTGCCAGCAGCCGCCGGACGGGAACTAGCACAGATACGCAGTATTTT. Protein product: CASSRRTGTSTDTQYF.

This chain's CDR3 is CASSPSREGEQYF. CDR3 nucleotide sequence: TGTGCCAGCAGCCCCAGCAGGGAGGGAGAGCAGTACTTC. The V call is TRBV11-2, the J call TRBJ2-7; TRBD2 matches 7 bases. From germline, CDR1 is SGHAT and CDR2 FQNNGV. CDR3 length equals 13 residues. The ends lost 5 bases at V and 7 bases at J; junction bases unmatched: 8.

The CDR3 spells CASSKWELSYEQYF. Here the CDR3 DNA reads TGTGCCAGCAGTAAGTGGGAGTTGTCCTACGAGCAGTACTTC. V gene TRBV27 combines with J gene TRBJ2-7, with TRBD2 as a possible D gene (5 bases). This CDR3 spans 14 amino acids. V shed 5 bases and J shed 1 base, with 12 bases lying between them. CDR1 MNHEY and CDR2 SMNVEV come from the germline V gene (reference sequence).